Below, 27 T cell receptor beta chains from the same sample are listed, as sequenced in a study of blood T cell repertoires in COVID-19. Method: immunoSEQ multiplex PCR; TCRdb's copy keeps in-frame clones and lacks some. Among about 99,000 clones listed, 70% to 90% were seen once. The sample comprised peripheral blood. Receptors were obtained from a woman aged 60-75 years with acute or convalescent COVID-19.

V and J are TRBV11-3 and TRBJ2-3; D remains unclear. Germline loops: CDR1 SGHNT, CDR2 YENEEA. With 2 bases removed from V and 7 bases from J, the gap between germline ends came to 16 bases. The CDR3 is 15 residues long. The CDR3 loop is CASSLRPTNLHTQYF. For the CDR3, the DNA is TGTGCCAGCAGCTTAAGGCCTACTAATTTGCATACGCAGTATTTT. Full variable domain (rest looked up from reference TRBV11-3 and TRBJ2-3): EAGVVQSPRYKIIEKKQPVAFWCNPISGHNTLYWYLQNLGQGPELLIRYENEEAVDDSQLPKDRFSAERLKGVDSTLKIQPAELGDSAVYLCASSLRPTNLHTQYFGPGTRLTVL.

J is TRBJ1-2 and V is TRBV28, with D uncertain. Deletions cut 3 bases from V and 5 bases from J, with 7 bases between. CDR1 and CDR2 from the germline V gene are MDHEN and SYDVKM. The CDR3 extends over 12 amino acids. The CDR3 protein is CASSFRGYGYTF. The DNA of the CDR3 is TGTGCCAGCAGTTTTAGAGGATATGGCTACACCTTC.

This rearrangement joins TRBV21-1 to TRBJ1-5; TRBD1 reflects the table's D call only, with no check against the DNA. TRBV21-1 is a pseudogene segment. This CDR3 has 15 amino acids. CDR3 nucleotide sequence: TGTGCCAGCAACCCGCGGACAATGCCTCATCAGCCCCAGCATTTT. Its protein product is CASNPRTMPHQPQHF.

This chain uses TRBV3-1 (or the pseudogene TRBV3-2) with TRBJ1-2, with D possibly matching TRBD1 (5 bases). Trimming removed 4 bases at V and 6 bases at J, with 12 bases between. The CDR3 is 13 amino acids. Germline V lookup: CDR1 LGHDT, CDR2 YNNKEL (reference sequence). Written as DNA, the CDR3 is TGTGCCAGCAGCCTGGGACTACCCCATGGCTACACCTTC. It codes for CASSLGLPHGYTF.

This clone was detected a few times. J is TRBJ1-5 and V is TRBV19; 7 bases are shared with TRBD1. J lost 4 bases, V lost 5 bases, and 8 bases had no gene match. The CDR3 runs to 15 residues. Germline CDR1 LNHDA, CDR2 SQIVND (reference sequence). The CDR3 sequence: CASSPGTVGNQPQHF. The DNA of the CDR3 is TGTGCCAGTAGTCCTGGGACAGTTGGGAATCAGCCCCAGCATTTT.

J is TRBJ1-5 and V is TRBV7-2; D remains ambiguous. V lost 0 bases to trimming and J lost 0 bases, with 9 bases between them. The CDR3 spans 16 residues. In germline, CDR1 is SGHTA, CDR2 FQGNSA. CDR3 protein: CASSLATPYSNQPQHF. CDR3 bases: TGTGCCAGCAGCTTAGCGACACCATATAGCAATCAGCCCCAGCATTTT.

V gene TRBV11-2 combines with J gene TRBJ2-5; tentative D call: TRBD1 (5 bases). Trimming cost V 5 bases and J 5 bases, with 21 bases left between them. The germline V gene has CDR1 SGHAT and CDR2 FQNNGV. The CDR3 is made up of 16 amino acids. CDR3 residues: CASSTDETLAGETQYF. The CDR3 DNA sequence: TGTGCCAGCAGCACTGATGAGACCCTGGCAGGGGAGACCCAGTACTTC.

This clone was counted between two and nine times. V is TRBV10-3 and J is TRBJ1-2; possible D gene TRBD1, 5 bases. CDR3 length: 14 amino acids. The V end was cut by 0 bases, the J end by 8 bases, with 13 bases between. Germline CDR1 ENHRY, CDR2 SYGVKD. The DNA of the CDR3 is TGTGCCATCAGTGAGTCACCAGGGAGGTACGGCTACACCTTC. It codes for CAISESPGRYGYTF.

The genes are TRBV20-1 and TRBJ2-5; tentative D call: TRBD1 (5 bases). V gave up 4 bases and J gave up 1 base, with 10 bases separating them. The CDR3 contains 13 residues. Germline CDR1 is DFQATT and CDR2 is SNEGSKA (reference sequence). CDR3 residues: CSAIEQGQETQYF. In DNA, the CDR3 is TGCAGTGCTATTGAGCAGGGCCAAGAGACCCAGTACTTC.

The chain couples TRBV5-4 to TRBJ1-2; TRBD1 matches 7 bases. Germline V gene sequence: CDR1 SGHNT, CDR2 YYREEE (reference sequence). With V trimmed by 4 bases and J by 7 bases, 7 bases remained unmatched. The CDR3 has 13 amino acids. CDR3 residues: CASSRGQSFGYTF. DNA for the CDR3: TGTGCCAGCAGCCGGGGACAGAGTTTTGGCTACACCTTC.

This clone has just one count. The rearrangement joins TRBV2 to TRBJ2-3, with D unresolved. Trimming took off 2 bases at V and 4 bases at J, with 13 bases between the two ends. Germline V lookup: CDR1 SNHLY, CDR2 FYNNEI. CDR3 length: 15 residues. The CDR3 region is CASSESSVEADTQYF. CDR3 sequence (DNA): TGTGCCAGCAGTGAATCGAGCGTCGAAGCAGATACGCAGTATTTT.

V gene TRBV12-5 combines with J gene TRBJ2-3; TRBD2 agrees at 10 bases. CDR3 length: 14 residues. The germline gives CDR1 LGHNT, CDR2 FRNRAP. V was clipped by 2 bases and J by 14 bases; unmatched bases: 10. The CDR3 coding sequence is TGTGCTAGTGGTTTGAGCGGGGGGGCATCCAGGTGGTATTTT. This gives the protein CASGLSGGASRWYF. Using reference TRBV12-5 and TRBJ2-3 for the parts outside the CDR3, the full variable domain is DARVTQTPRHKVTEMGQEVTMRCQPILGHNTVFWYRQTMMQGLELLAYFRNRAPLDDSGMPKDRFSAEMPDATLATLKIQPSEPRDSAVYFCASGLSGGASRWYFGPGTRLTVL.

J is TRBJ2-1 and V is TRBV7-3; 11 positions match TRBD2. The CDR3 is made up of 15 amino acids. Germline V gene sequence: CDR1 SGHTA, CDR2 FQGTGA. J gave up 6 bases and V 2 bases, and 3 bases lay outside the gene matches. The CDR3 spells CASSLVGTSGNEQFF. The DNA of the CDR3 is TGTGCCAGCAGCTTAGTAGGGACTAGCGGCAATGAGCAGTTCTTC.

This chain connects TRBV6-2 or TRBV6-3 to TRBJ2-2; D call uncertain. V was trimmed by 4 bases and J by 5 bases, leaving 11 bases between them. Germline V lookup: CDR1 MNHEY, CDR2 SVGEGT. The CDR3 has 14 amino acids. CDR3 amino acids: CASSSAYGTGELFF. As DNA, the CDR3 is TGTGCCAGCAGTTCTGCATACGGGACCGGGGAGCTGTTTTTT.

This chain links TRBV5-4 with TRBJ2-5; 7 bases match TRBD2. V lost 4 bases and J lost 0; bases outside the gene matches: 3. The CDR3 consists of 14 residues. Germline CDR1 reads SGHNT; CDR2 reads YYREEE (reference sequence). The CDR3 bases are TGTGCCAGCAGCGGAGGGACTAACCAAGAGACCCAGTACTTC. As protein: CASSGGTNQETQYF.

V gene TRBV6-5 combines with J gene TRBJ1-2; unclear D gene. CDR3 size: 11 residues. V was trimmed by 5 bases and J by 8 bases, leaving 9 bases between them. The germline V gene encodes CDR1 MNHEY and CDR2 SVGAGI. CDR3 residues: CASSTGSGYTF. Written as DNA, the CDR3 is TGTGCCAGCAGTACCGGGAGCGGCTACACCTTC.

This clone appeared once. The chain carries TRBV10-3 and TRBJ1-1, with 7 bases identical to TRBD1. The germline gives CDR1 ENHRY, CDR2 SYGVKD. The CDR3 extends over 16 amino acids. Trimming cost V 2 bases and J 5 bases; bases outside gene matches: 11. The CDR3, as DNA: TGTGCCATCAGTGAGGGGGCTGGGACAGACACAACTGAAGCTTTCTTT. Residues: CAISEGAGTDTTEAFF.

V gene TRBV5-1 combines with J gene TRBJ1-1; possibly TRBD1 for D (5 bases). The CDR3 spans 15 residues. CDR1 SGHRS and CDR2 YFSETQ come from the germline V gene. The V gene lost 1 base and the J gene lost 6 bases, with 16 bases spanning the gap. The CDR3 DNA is TGCGCCAGCAGCTTGAGGGGTCTGGGTCAGGCTGAAGCTTTCTTT. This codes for CASSLRGLGQAEAFF. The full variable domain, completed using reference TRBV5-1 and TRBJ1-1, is KAGVTQTPRYLIKTRGQQVTLSCSPISGHRSVSWYQQTPGQGLQFLFEYFSETQRNKGNFPGRFSGRQFSNSRSEMNVSTLELGDSALYLCASSLRGLGQAEAFFGQGTRLTVV.

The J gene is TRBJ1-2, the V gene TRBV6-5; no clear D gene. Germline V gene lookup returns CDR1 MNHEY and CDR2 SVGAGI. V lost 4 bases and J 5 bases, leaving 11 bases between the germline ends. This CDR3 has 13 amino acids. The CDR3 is CASSLDFGYGYTF. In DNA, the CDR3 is TGTGCCAGCAGTTTGGACTTCGGGTATGGCTACACCTTC.

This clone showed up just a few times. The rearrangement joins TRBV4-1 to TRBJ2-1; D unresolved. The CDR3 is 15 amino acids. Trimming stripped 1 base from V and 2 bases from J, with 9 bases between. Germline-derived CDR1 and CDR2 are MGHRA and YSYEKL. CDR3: CASSQASVPYNEQFF. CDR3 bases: TGCGCCAGCAGCCAAGCGAGCGTCCCCTACAATGAGCAGTTCTTC.

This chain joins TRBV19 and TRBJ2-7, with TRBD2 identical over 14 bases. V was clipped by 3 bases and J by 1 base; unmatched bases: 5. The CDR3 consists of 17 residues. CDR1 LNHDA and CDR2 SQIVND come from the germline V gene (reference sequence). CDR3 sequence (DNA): TGTGCCAGTAGTATCCGGACTAGCGGGAGGAGGTCCTACGAGCAGTACTTC. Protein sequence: CASSIRTSGRRSYEQYF.

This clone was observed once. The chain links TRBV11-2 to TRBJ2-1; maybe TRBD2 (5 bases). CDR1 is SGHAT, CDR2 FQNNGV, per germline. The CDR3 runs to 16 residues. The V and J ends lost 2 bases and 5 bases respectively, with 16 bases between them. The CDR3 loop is CASSLPTSRANNEQFF. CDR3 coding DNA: TGTGCCAGCAGCTTACCCACATCGCGGGCTAACAATGAGCAGTTCTTC.

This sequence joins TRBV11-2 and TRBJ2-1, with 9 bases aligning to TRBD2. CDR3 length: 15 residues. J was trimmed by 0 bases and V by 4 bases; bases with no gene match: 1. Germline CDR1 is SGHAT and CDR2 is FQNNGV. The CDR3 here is CASSSSGISYNEQFF. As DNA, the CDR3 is TGTGCCAGCAGCTCTAGCGGGATCTCCTACAATGAGCAGTTCTTC.

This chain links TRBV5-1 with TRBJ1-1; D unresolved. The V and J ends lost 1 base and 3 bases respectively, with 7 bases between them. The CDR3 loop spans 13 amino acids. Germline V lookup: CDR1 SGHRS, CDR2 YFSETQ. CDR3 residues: CASSLKQDTEAFF. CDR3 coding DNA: TGCGCCAGCAGCTTGAAGCAGGACACTGAAGCTTTCTTT.

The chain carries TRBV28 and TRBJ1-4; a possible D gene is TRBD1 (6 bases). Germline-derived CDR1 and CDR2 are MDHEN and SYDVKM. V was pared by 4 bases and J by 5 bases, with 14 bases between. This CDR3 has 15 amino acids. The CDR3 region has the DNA TGTGCCAGCAGTTCCCGGACAGCTCCCAATGAAAAACTGTTTTTT. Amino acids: CASSSRTAPNEKLFF.

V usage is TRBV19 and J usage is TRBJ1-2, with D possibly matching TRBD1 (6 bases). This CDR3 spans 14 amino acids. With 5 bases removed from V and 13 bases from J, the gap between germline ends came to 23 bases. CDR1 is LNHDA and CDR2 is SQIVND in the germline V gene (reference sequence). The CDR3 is CASSLLGAGAPSTF. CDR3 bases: TGTGCCAGTAGTCTTTTGGGGGCAGGGGCCCCTTCCACCTTC.

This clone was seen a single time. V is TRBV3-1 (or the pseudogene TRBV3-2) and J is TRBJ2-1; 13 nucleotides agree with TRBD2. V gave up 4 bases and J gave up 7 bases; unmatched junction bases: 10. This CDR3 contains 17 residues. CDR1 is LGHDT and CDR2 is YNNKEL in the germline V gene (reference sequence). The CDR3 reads CASSLGLAGLGGNEQFF. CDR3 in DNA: TGTGCCAGCAGCCTGGGACTAGCGGGACTAGGTGGTAATGAGCAGTTCTTC.